The rows below give T cell receptor beta chains drawn from one sample of a study of PD-L1 blockade in urothelial cancer. Method: immunoSEQ multiplex PCR; TCRdb's copy keeps in-frame clones and lacks some. In the table there are roughly 87,000 clones, about nine tenths of which are singletons. The specimen was PBMCs, collected around atezolizumab (anti-PD-L1) treatment. These receptors originate from a woman in her sixties or seventies with urothelial cancer. Each CDR3 is given with its conserved first and last residue. D genes are given only for firm matches. Some rows have no size entry. The others give once, few or many, or a class for an expanded clone.

J gene: TRBJ1-2
V gene: TRBV29-1
D gene: TRBD1
clone size: few
CDR3 protein: CSVDTGDYGYTF
CDR3 DNA: TGCAGCGTTGACACAGGGGACTATGGCTACACCTTC

J gene: TRBJ1-2
V gene: TRBV20-1
D gene: -
clone size: -
CDR3 protein: CSPLAVNGYTF
CDR3 DNA: TGCAGTCCTCTAGCGGTAAATGGCTACACCTTC

J gene: TRBJ2-2
V gene: TRBV2
D gene: -
clone size: -
CDR3 protein: CASNYRVATGELFF
CDR3 DNA: TGTGCCAGCAACTACAGGGTGGCCACCGGGGAGCTGTTTTTT

J gene: TRBJ2-5
V gene: TRBV9
D gene: TRBD2
clone size: -
CDR3 protein: CASSAIAGGSMETQYF
CDR3 DNA: TGTGCCAGCAGCGCCATAGCGGGAGGTAGTATGGAGACCCAGTACTTC

J gene: TRBJ1-5
V gene: TRBV15
D gene: -
clone size: -
CDR3 protein: CATSSGGANQPQHF
CDR3 DNA: TGTGCCACCAGCAGTGGGGGGGCAAATCAGCCCCAGCATTTT

J gene: TRBJ2-1
V gene: TRBV29-1
D gene: TRBD1
clone size: -
CDR3 protein: CSVATRTGGREQFF
CDR3 DNA: TGCAGCGTTGCAACCCGGACAGGGGGCCGAGAGCAGTTCTTC

J gene: TRBJ1-1
V gene: TRBV7-8
D gene: -
clone size: -
CDR3 protein: CASSLLRGTEAFF
CDR3 DNA: TGTGCCAGCAGCTTGTTGCGGGGCACTGAAGCTTTCTTT

J gene: TRBJ1-5
V gene: TRBV6-6
D gene: -
clone size: -
CDR3 protein: CASSYERDQPQHF
CDR3 DNA: TGTGCCAGCAGTTACGAGAGAGATCAGCCCCAGCATTTT

J gene: TRBJ2-7
V gene: TRBV6-5
D gene: -
clone size: -
CDR3 protein: CASSSVESGPYEQYF
CDR3 DNA: TGTGCCAGCAGTTCAGTCGAGTCGGGTCCCTACGAGCAGTACTTC

J gene: TRBJ1-4
V gene: TRBV28
D gene: -
clone size: -
CDR3 protein: CASSSGGQTEKLFF
CDR3 DNA: TGTGCCAGCAGTTCCGGGGGGCAAACTGAAAAACTGTTTTTT

J gene: TRBJ1-1
V gene: TRBV5-5
D gene: TRBD1
clone size: -
CDR3 protein: CASSLTGQGPLNTEAFF
CDR3 DNA: TGTGCCAGCAGCTTGACTGGACAGGGTCCCCTGAACACTGAAGCTTTCTTT

J gene: TRBJ2-1
V gene: TRBV5-8
D gene: TRBD2
clone size: -
CDR3 protein: CASSFSGGAGNEQFF
CDR3 DNA: TGTGCCAGCAGCTTCAGCGGGGGGGCCGGCAATGAGCAGTTCTTC

J gene: TRBJ2-1
V gene: TRBV2
D gene: TRBD1
clone size: -
CDR3 protein: CASGDRASSYNEQFF
CDR3 DNA: TGTGCCAGCGGGGACAGGGCGAGCTCCTACAATGAGCAGTTCTTC

J gene: TRBJ2-3
V gene: TRBV29-1
D gene: -
clone size: -
CDR3 protein: CSVEDFGGRADTQYF
CDR3 DNA: TGCAGCGTTGAAGATTTCGGGGGGCGCGCAGATACGCAGTATTTT

J gene: TRBJ2-7
V gene: TRBV5-5
D gene: TRBD1
clone size: -
CDR3 protein: CASSLAGGPYEQYF
CDR3 DNA: TGTGCCAGCAGCTTGGCAGGGGGACCGTACGAGCAGTACTTC

J gene: TRBJ2-1
V gene: TRBV30
D gene: -
clone size: -
CDR3 protein: CAWSGAGANEQFF
CDR3 DNA: TGTGCCTGGAGTGGGGCGGGGGCTAATGAGCAGTTCTTC

J gene: TRBJ2-2
V gene: TRBV7-2
D gene: TRBD1
clone size: -
CDR3 protein: CASSQTGGITGELFF
CDR3 DNA: TGTGCCAGCAGCCAGACAGGGGGTATTACCGGGGAGCTGTTTTTT